This T cell receptor (beta chain) originates from a study of T cell responses to AZD1222 COVID-19 vaccine. Notes on the study in general: No repertoire was sampled before or during the peak T cell response, only after it.

Only in-frame clones appear in the TCRdb table, and some are missing; sequencing was by immunoSEQ multiplex PCR. Among just over 150,000 clones listed, about 88% were seen once. CDR1 is LNHDA and CDR2 is SQIVND in the germline V gene (reference sequence). The length of the CDR3 is 14 residues. The junction had 4 bases not matched to a gene; V was cut back by 5 bases and J by 5 bases. As to this clone: The antigen remains undetermined.

The chain combines TRBV19 with TRBJ2-2, with TRBD1 matching 8 bases. Sequenced material: peripheral blood, taken after recovery from COVID-19. This receptor was obtained from an adult who had recovered from COVID-19. This chain's CDR3 is CASSGTGRTGELFF. CDR3 DNA: TGTGCCAGTAGTGGGACAGGAAGGACCGGGGAGCTGTTTTTT.